This T cell receptor (beta chain) came from a study of CD8+CD57+ T cells in acquired aplastic anemia. The TCR beta profiling, which covered VDJ combination and CDR3 sequence, was carried out using genomic DNA as the template. TCRdb independently ran MiXCR on the reads; one entry per CDR3 protein. The table has about 210,000 distinct CDR3 sequences, approximately 57% seen once. The clonotype was recovered from a human donor in good health. The sequencing sample was made of sorted CD4+, CD8+, or CD8+CD57+ T cells (not recorded which) from PBMCs.

CDR3 amino acids: CSASTGQADTEAFF. CDR3 nucleotide sequence: TGCAGTGCTTCCACCGGACAAGCGGACACTGAAGCTTTCTTT. The rearrangement links TRBV20-1 to TRBJ1-1; D perhaps matches TRBD1 (5 bases). CDR1 is DFQATT and CDR2 is SNEGSKA in the germline V gene (reference sequence). The CDR3 contains 14 residues. V shed 5 bases and J shed 3 bases, with 16 bases lying between them.